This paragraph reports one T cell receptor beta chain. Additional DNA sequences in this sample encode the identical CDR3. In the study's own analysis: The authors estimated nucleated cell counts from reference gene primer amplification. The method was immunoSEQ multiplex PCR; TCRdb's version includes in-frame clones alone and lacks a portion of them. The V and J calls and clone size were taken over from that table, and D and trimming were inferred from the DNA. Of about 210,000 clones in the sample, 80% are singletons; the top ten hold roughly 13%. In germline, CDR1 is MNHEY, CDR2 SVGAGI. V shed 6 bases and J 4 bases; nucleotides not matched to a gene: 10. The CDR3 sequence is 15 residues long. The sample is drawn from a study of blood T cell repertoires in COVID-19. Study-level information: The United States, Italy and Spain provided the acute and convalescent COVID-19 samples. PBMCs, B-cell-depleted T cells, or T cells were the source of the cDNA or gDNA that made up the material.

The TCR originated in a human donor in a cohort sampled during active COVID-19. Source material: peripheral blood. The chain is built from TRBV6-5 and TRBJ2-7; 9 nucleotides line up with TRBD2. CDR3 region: CASRTGSGSGYEQYF. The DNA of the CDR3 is TGTGCCAGCAGGACGGGTAGCGGGAGTGGATACGAGCAGTACTTC.